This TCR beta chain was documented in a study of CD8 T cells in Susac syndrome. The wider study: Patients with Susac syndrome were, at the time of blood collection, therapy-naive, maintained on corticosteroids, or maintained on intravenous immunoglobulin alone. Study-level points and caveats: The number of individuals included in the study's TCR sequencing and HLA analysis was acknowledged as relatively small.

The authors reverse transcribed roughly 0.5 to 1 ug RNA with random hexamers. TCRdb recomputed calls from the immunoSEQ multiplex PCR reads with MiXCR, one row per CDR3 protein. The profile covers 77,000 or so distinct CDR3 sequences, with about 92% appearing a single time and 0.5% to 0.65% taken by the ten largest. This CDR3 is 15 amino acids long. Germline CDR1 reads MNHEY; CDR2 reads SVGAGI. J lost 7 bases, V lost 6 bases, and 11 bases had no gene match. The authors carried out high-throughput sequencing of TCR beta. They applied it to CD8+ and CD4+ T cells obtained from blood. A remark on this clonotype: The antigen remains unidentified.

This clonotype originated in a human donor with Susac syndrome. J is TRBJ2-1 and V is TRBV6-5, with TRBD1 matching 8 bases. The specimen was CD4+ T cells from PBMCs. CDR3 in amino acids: CASSSDRGSGNEQFF. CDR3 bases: TGTGCCAGCAGCAGCGACAGGGGTAGTGGAAATGAGCAGTTCTTC.